Reported below is one T cell receptor beta chain. Its antigen remains unidentified. Indicated treatment: roughly ten-day PBMC culture with coronavirus spike peptide pools or control peptides (ViraFEST assay). Positive tests by PCR, dated March to December 2020, predated US Alpha, Beta and Delta variants. Per-well cultures of under 2.5 million PBMCs received about 10 IU/ml IL-2 and 10 ug/ml peptide pools. The data originate from a study of vaccination and CD4 T cells after COVID-19. Looking at the study overall: The authors exposed cells to overlapping spike peptides derived from SARS-CoV-2, HCoV-NL63, HCoV-OC43 and HCoV-229E.

Germline V CDR1 and CDR2: SNHLY, FYNNEI. The J segment lost 2 bases and the V segment lost 6 bases, leaving 8 bases of the junction unmatched. The CDR3 length is 15 residues. At the Johns Hopkins FTIC core, DNA taken from cultured CD4+ T cells was sequenced by way of the Oncomine TCR Beta short-read assay. TCRdb used MiXCR to reprocess the PCR reads, holding one entry per CDR3 protein. The repertoire holds 12,000 or so distinct CDR3 sequences, with 60% to 80% as singletons. This receptor was taken from a human donor who had recovered from COVID-19. The V call is TRBV2, the J call TRBJ2-5, with TRBD1 identical over 8 bases. Sequenced sample: CD4+ T cells from blood, cultured in vitro. CDR3 amino acids: CASSVGQGAQETQYF. CDR3 sequence (DNA): TGTGCCAGCAGCGTGGGGCAGGGGGCTCAAGAGACCCAGTACTTC.